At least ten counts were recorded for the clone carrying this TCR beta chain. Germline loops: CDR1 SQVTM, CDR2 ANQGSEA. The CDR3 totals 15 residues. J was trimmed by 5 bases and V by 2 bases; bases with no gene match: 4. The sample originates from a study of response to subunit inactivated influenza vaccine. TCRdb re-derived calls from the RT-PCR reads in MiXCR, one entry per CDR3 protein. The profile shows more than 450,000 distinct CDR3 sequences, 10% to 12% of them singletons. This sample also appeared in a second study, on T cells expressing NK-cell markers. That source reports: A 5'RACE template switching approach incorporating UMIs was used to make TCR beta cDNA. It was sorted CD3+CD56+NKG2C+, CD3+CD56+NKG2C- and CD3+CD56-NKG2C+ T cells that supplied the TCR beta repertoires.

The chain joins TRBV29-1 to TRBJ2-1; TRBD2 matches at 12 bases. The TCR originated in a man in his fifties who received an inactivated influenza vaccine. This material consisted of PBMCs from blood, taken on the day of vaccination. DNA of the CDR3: TGCAGCGTTGAAAAGACTAGCGGGAGAAACAATGAGCAGTTCTTC. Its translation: CSVEKTSGRNNEQFF.